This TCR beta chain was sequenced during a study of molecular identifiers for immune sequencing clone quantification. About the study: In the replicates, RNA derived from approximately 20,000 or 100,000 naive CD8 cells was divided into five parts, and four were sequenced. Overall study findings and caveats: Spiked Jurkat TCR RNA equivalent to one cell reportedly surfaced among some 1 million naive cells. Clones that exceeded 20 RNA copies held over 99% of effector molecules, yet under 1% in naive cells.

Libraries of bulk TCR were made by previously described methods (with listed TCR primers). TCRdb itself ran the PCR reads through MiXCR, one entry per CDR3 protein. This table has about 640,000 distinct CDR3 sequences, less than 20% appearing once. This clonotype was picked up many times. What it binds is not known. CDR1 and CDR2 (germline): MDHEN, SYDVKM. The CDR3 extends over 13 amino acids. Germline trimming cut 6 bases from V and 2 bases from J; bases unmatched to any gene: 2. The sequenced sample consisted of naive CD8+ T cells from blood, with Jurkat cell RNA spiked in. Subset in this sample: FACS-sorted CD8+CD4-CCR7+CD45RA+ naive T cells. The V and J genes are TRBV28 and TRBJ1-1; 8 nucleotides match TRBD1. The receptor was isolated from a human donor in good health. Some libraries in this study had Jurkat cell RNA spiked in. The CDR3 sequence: CASRDRVNTEAFF. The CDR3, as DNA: TGTGCCAGCAGGGACAGGGTAAACACTGAAGCTTTCTTT.